These 28 T cell receptor beta chains were sequenced from one sample in a study of OX40 agonist ivuxolimab in advanced cancers. Sequencing used immunoSEQ multiplex PCR; TCRdb keeps in-frame clones, though not all of them. The profile shows roughly 60,000 clones, approximately 90% of them singletons. The sequencing used CD4+ or CD8+ T cells sorted from blood, collected in a trial of the OX40 agonist ivuxolimab. All receptors derive from an adult with an advanced solid tumor such as melanoma, head and neck, liver or kidney cancer.

V usage is TRBV2 and J usage is TRBJ2-7, with D hard to call. The CDR3 extends over 14 amino acids. Looked up from germline, CDR1 is SNHLY and CDR2 is FYNNEI. The V gene lost 11 bases and the J gene lost 1 base, with 18 bases spanning the gap. CDR3 in amino acids: CAQNSGPPSYEQYF. As DNA, the CDR3 is TGTGCCCAAAATTCCGGGCCTCCTTCCTACGAGCAGTACTTC.

This clone has just one count. The rearrangement uses TRBV19 and TRBJ1-5; a possible D gene is TRBD1 (5 bases). V lost 3 bases and J 7 bases, leaving 13 bases between the germline ends. Germline assignment: CDR1 LNHDA and CDR2 SQIVND (reference sequence). This CDR3 is 14 amino acids long. The chain's CDR3 is CASSISGTLQPQHF. CDR3 nucleotides: TGTGCCAGTAGTATTTCAGGGACTCTCCAGCCCCAGCATTTT.

Details on this clone: The junction and the germline gene differ at one end; a read error may be behind it. The gene calls are TRBV6-5 and TRBJ2-6, with D unresolved. CDR3 size: 13 residues. Germline V CDR1 and CDR2: MNHEY, SVGAGI. In DNA form, the CDR3 reads TGTGCCAGCAGTGACTCTGGGGCCAACGTCCTGACTTTC. Translation gives CASSDSGANVLTF.

The V gene is TRBV19, the J gene TRBJ1-1; TRBD1 might be the D (6 bases). Germline-derived CDR1 and CDR2 are LNHDA and SQIVND (reference sequence). Trimming shortened V by 6 bases and J by 0 bases, and 14 bases separated the two germline ends. The CDR3 contains 15 residues. CDR3 amino acids: CASSHRGDMNTEAFF. DNA for the CDR3: TGTGCCAGTAGCCACCGAGGGGACATGAACACTGAAGCTTTCTTT.

The V and J genes are TRBV9 and TRBJ2-3; 9 bases line up with TRBD2. The germline gives CDR1 SGDLS, CDR2 YYNGEE. The CDR3 sequence is 14 residues long. Trimming cost V 3 bases and J 1 base; bases outside gene matches: 0. CDR3 sequence (DNA): TGTGCCAGCAGCGGACTAGCGGGCACAGATACGCAGTATTTT. Translating gives CASSGLAGTDTQYF. Drawing the rest from reference TRBV9 and TRBJ2-3, the complete variable domain is DSGVTQTPKHLITATGQRVTLRCSPRSGDLSVYWYQQSLDQGLQFLIQYYNGEERAKGNILERFSAQQFPDLHSELNLSSLELGDSALYFCASSGLAGTDTQYFGPGTRLTVL.

V is TRBV2 and J is TRBJ2-1; possible D gene TRBD2, 6 bases. V was clipped by 6 bases and J by 7 bases, with 16 bases between them. Germline CDR1 reads SNHLY; CDR2 reads FYNNEI. The CDR3 covers 14 residues. The CDR3, as DNA: TGTGCCAGCAGCTCTACCGCGGGAACGAATGAGCAGTTCTTC. This sequence encodes CASSSTAGTNEQFF.

The V call is TRBV18, the J call TRBJ2-1, with a tentative D call TRBD1 (5 bases). Germline assignment: CDR1 KGHSH and CDR2 LQKENI. Deletions cut 2 bases from V and 10 bases from J, with 9 bases between. The CDR3 loop spans 12 amino acids. The CDR3 region has the DNA TGTGCCAGCTCACCAAGGACAACCGAGCAGTTCTTC. Residues: CASSPRTTEQFF.

The chain joins TRBV11-2 to TRBJ2-3; 9 bases match TRBD2. Germline lookup yields CDR1 SGHAT and CDR2 FQNNGV. V lost 0 bases and J lost 0; bases outside the gene matches: 7. The CDR3 extends over 18 amino acids. In nucleotides, the CDR3 is TGTGCCAGCAGCTTAGATCCCGGCGGGAGGGCCAGCACAGATACGCAGTATTTT. Residues: CASSLDPGGRASTDTQYF.

J is TRBJ1-1 and V is TRBV7-9; TRBD1 is a possible D gene (5 bases). The V end was cut by 4 bases, the J end by 0 bases, with 15 bases between. The CDR3 extends over 16 amino acids. Looked up from germline, CDR1 is SEHNR and CDR2 is FQNEAQ (reference sequence). The CDR3 is CASSWGEKLLNTEAFF. As DNA, the CDR3 is TGTGCCAGCAGCTGGGGGGAGAAACTCCTGAACACTGAAGCTTTCTTT. Drawing the rest from reference TRBV7-9 and TRBJ1-1, the complete variable domain is DTGVSQNPRHKITKRGQNVTFRCDPISEHNRLYWYRQTLGQGPEFLTYFQNEAQLEKSRLLSDRFSAERPKGSFSTLEIQRTEQGDSAMYLCASSWGEKLLNTEAFFGQGTRLTVV.

The chain uses TRBV7-2 and TRBJ1-5; no definite D call. Germline CDR1 and CDR2: SGHTA and FQGNSA. V was pared by 4 bases and J by 4 bases, with 5 bases between. The CDR3 spans 12 residues. CDR3 DNA sequence: TGTGCCAGCAGCTCCGGTAATCAGCCCCAGCATTTT. This encodes CASSSGNQPQHF.

The CDR3 is CASMGQGVHGYTF. CDR3 DNA sequence: TGTGCCAGCATGGGACAGGGGGTTCATGGCTACACCTTC. The chain combines TRBV27 with TRBJ1-2, with 11 bases lining up with TRBD1. The junction had 4 bases not matched to a gene; V was cut back by 7 bases and J by 6 bases. Germline V CDR1 and CDR2: MNHEY, SMNVEV (reference sequence). This CDR3 comprises 13 residues.

The rearrangement joins TRBV27 to TRBJ1-2, with 9 bases that match TRBD1. The CDR3 runs to 16 residues. Trimming cost V 3 bases and J 1 base; bases outside gene matches: 6. In germline, CDR1 is MNHEY, CDR2 SMNVEV (reference sequence). The CDR3, as DNA: TGTGCCAGCAGTTTCGCAATGGACAGGGGTAACTATGGCTACACCTTC. Protein: CASSFAMDRGNYGYTF.

The V call is TRBV2, the J call TRBJ2-4; D perhaps matches TRBD1 (6 bases). V lost 6 bases, J lost 1 base, and 13 bases lay in between. The CDR3 spans 15 residues. Germline V lookup: CDR1 SNHLY, CDR2 FYNNEI. The CDR3: CASRRTGMAKNIQYF. CDR3 DNA: TGTGCCAGCAGGAGAACAGGGATGGCCAAAAACATTCAGTACTTC.

The chain couples TRBV7-8 to TRBJ1-5, with D possibly TRBD1 on 5 matching bases. Looked up from germline, CDR1 is SGHVS and CDR2 is FQNEAQ. There are 17 residues in the CDR3. Deletions cut 0 bases from V and 0 bases from J, with 12 bases between. CDR3 in DNA: TGTGCCAGCAGCTTAGCGCCAACAGGCCTTAGCAATCAGCCCCAGCATTTT. This encodes CASSLAPTGLSNQPQHF.

The V call is TRBV7-8, the J call TRBJ1-3; 9 nucleotides match TRBD1. This CDR3 is built from 17 residues. The trim removed 3 bases at V and 2 bases at J, leaving 8 bases unmatched. Germline CDR1 SGHVS, CDR2 FQNEAQ. The CDR3 nucleotides read TGTGCCAGCAGCTTCGGTGACAGGGGGTTAACTGGAAACACCATATATTTT. As protein: CASSFGDRGLTGNTIYF.

A single count supports this clone. The V gene is TRBV4-1, the J gene TRBJ1-4; 9 nucleotides align to TRBD1. Germline V gene lookup returns CDR1 MGHRA and CDR2 YSYEKL. Trimming removed 2 bases from V and 4 bases from J; junction bases left unmatched: 8. The CDR3 loop spans 17 amino acids. CDR3 sequence: CASSQPYDRGDNEKLFF. The CDR3 nucleotides read TGCGCCAGCAGCCAACCCTACGACAGGGGGGATAATGAAAAACTGTTTTTT.

The chain couples TRBV28 to TRBJ2-1; 11 nucleotides agree with TRBD1. J gave up 4 bases and V 5 bases, and 13 bases lay outside the gene matches. CDR1 is MDHEN, CDR2 SYDVKM, per germline. The CDR3 loop spans 18 amino acids. This chain's CDR3 is CASSKDRGRLIMYNEQFF. The CDR3 DNA sequence: TGTGCCAGCAGTAAGGACAGGGGGCGACTGATTATGTACAATGAGCAGTTCTTC.

The chain couples TRBV19 to TRBJ2-7; TRBD2 matches 12 bases. Germline V gene data show CDR1 as LNHDA and CDR2 as SQIVND (reference sequence). CDR3 length: 17 amino acids. V was pared by 9 bases and J by 1 base, with 13 bases of the junction left unmatched. The CDR3 region is CASPTGTSGLPSYEQYF. CDR3 nucleotide sequence: TGTGCCAGCCCCACCGGGACTAGCGGGCTACCTTCCTACGAGCAGTACTTC.

This chain connects TRBV5-4 to TRBJ1-2; D perhaps matches TRBD1 (5 bases). V shed 0 bases and J shed 2 bases, with 8 bases lying between them. Germline loops: CDR1 SGHNT, CDR2 YYREEE (reference sequence). The CDR3 is 14 amino acids. CDR3 DNA sequence: TGTGCCAGCAGCTTGGTGCAGGGAAACTATGGCTACACCTTC. It translates to CASSLVQGNYGYTF.

The chain recombines TRBV30 with TRBJ1-5; D unclear. V lost 0 bases and J 0 bases, leaving 3 bases between the germline ends. Germline V gives CDR1 GTSNPN, CDR2 SVGIG (reference sequence). The CDR3 is 13 residues long. Here the CDR3 reads CAWSVGSNQPQHF. CDR3 coding DNA: TGTGCCTGGAGTGTAGGTAGCAATCAGCCCCAGCATTTT.

The V and J genes are TRBV11-2 and TRBJ2-1, with TRBD1 matching 9 bases. CDR1 and CDR2 (germline): SGHAT, FQNNGV. V was clipped by 4 bases and J by 6 bases; unmatched bases: 7. The CDR3 has 15 amino acids. As DNA, the CDR3 is TGTGCCAGCAGCTCCATAGGGACAGGGATCAATGAGCAGTTCTTC. Protein: CASSSIGTGINEQFF.

The chain carries TRBV7-9 and TRBJ2-3; D is perhaps TRBD1 or TRBD2 (5 bases each). Germline-derived CDR1 and CDR2 are SEHNR and FQNEAQ (reference sequence). V gave up 3 bases and J gave up 0 bases, with 10 bases separating them. This CDR3 is built from 15 residues. The CDR3 protein is CASSLRGASTDTQYF. The CDR3 DNA reads TGTGCCAGCAGCTTGAGGGGAGCTAGCACAGATACGCAGTATTTT.

The genes are TRBV1 and TRBJ2-3; the table's D gene call, TRBD2, was not cross checked with the DNA. TRBV1 is shown as a pseudogene. The CDR3 contains 19 residues. The DNA of the CDR3 is TGCACCAGCAGCCGACCAGGGGCTAGCGGGAGGGAGAGCACAGATACGCAGTATTTT. Its protein is CTSSRPGASGRESTDTQYF.

The chain combines TRBV19 with TRBJ2-1, with 11 bases matching TRBD2. CDR3 length equals 16 residues. Per germline, CDR1 LNHDA and CDR2 SQIVND (reference sequence). J was trimmed by 14 bases and V by 5 bases; bases with no gene match: 17. The DNA of the CDR3 is TGTGCCAGTAGTGGACGGGGTGGTAGCGGGAGGGCCGTCGAGTTCTTC. Its protein product is CASSGRGGSGRAVEFF.

Here the CDR3 DNA reads TGTGCCAGCAGTTTATCCGGGACTTCCTCCTACGAGCAGTACTTC. It specifies CASSLSGTSSYEQYF. The V gene is TRBV28, the J gene TRBJ2-7; possible D gene TRBD2, 6 bases. Trimming cost V 1 base and J 0 bases, with 10 bases left between them. CDR3 length: 15 amino acids. Germline lookup yields CDR1 MDHEN and CDR2 SYDVKM.

This clone has only one observation. The V call is TRBV2, the J call TRBJ2-5, with D tentatively TRBD1 (6 bases). Trimming left V 6 bases short and J 2 bases short, with 10 bases between. Germline V gives CDR1 SNHLY, CDR2 FYNNEI. The CDR3 runs 13 residues. The CDR3 sequence: CASSGQIQETQYF. DNA for the CDR3: TGTGCCAGCAGCGGACAGATACAAGAGACCCAGTACTTC.

This clone was seen more than once but under ten times. The chain joins TRBV7-2 to TRBJ1-1; D may be TRBD1 (6 bases). Trimming shortened V by 1 base and J by 5 bases, and 17 bases separated the two germline ends. Looked up from germline, CDR1 is SGHTA and CDR2 is FQGNSA. This CDR3 region has 16 residues. In DNA, the CDR3 is TGTGCCAGCAGCTTAGATCAGCCGGGGGCAGGGACTGAAGCTTTCTTT. The encoded protein is CASSLDQPGAGTEAFF.

The rearrangement links TRBV5-1 to TRBJ2-1; the match to TRBD2 covers 12 bases. CDR1 and CDR2 (germline): SGHRS, YFSETQ. The CDR3 length is 16 residues. Losses at the gene ends were 1 base for V and 7 bases for J; bases not matched to a gene: 6. The chain's CDR3 is CASSLSLAGGGNEQFF. Written as DNA, the CDR3 is TGCGCCAGCAGCTTGTCACTAGCGGGAGGTGGTAATGAGCAGTTCTTC.